This T cell receptor beta chain comes out of a study of blood T cell repertoires in COVID-19. Looking at the study overall: Samples taken during acute and convalescent COVID-19 were collected in the United States, Italy and Spain. PBMCs, B-cell-depleted T cells, or T cells were the source of the cDNA or gDNA that made up the material.

Germline CDR1 and CDR2: SEHNR and FQNEAQ (reference sequence). The CDR3 is made up of 13 amino acids. Trimming removed 0 bases from V and 10 bases from J, with 10 bases in between. In the study's own analysis: For nucleated cells, counts were estimated from reference gene primer amplification. The data were produced by immunoSEQ multiplex PCR, yet TCRdb's version contains in-frame clones alone and is incomplete. V, J and clone size reflect that table, while D and trimming were determined from the DNA. The table has 250,000 to 350,000 clones, approximately 86% seen once. Sequencing was done on a sample of peripheral blood. The genes are TRBV7-9 and TRBJ2-1; weak D call: TRBD2 (5 bases). The TCR sequence derives from a woman aged 45-65 years who had recovered from COVID-19. CDR3 sequence reads: CASSLAGAQEQFF. CDR3 sequence (DNA): TGTGCCAGCAGCTTAGCGGGAGCACAGGAGCAGTTCTTC.